The 25 T cell receptor beta chains reported below all come from one sample, sequenced in a study of T-cell reconstitution after alpha-beta-depleted transplantation in children. A library of TCRbeta sequences, prepared with unique molecular identifiers, was generated. TCRdb re-analysed the PCR reads in MiXCR, keeping a single row per CDR3 protein. Of fewer than 250,000 distinct CDR3 sequences listed, approximately 17% are singletons. The sample in question was PBMCs, mostly from graft donor cells, obtained 360 days after TCRalphabeta/CD19-depleted stem cell transplant. These receptors all stem from a male patient under 10 years old who had a stem cell transplant for acute lymphoblastic leukemia, so the T cells may come from the graft donor.

The chain carries TRBV5-1 and TRBJ1-1; D may be TRBD1 (5 bases). The CDR3 contains 15 residues. V lost 2 bases and J lost 1, with 12 bases in between. The germline V gene has CDR1 SGHRS and CDR2 YFSETQ. The CDR3 sequence is CASSFGAGPNTEAFF. CDR3 nucleotides: TGCGCCAGCAGCTTTGGGGCAGGGCCGAACACTGAAGCTTTCTTT.

This clonotype was counted a few times. The chain is built from TRBV4-1 and TRBJ2-2; a possible D gene is TRBD1 (6 bases). The CDR3 has 14 residues. Trimming removed 5 bases at V and 3 bases at J, with 10 bases between. The germline V gene encodes CDR1 MGHRA and CDR2 YSYEKL. The DNA for the CDR3 is TGCGCCAGCAGCTACAGGGTCGACACCGGGGAGCTGTTTTTT. Translated, it gives CASSYRVDTGELFF.

The J gene is TRBJ1-2, the V gene TRBV3-1; D is ambiguous. Germline V lookup: CDR1 LGHDT, CDR2 YNNKEL (reference sequence). Trimming took off 3 bases at V and 4 bases at J, with 21 bases between the two ends. The CDR3 has 17 amino acids. The CDR3 region has the DNA TGTGCCAGCAGCCAGAGGAAGGTTCGCGGCAGTAGCTATGGCTACACCTTC. The encoded protein is CASSQRKVRGSSYGYTF.

This chain links TRBV29-1 with TRBJ1-1; D remains unclear. The germline V and J ends were trimmed by 3 bases and 1 base, with 6 bases remaining between them. The germline V gene encodes CDR1 SQVTM and CDR2 ANQGSEA. This CDR3 contains 12 residues. The CDR3, as DNA: TGCAGCGTTGACAGACCGAACACTGAAGCTTTCTTT. Residues: CSVDRPNTEAFF.

Comment on this clonotype: A much larger clone lies a single base off, so this may be a read error. This chain links TRBV6-5 with TRBJ2-3, with D tentatively TRBD1 or TRBD2 (5 bases each). CDR3 size: 11 residues. Germline V gives CDR1 MNHEY, CDR2 SVGAGI. The germline V and J ends were trimmed by 2 bases and 15 bases, with 12 bases remaining between them. CDR3 loop: CASSYVGAHYF. The CDR3 DNA is TGTGCCAGCAGTTACGTCGGGGCTCACTATTTT.

The rearrangement uses TRBV29-1 and TRBJ2-7, with D perhaps TRBD2 (5 bases). Germline lookup yields CDR1 SQVTM and CDR2 ANQGSEA. The CDR3 spans 20 residues. Trimming stripped 1 base from V and 3 bases from J, with 31 bases between. The DNA for the CDR3 is TGCAGCGTTGAAGTTCTGAGGGTATCTCGTCCTGGAGTCCCTTTCTACGAGCAGTACTTC. Its translation: CSVEVLRVSRPGVPFYEQYF.

This clonotype was counted many times. The chain links TRBV5-6 to TRBJ2-5; D gene ambiguous. V was trimmed by 4 bases and J by 2 bases, leaving 12 bases between them. Per germline, CDR1 SGHDT and CDR2 YYEEEE. The CDR3 runs 14 residues. DNA of the CDR3: TGTGCCAGCAGCCCCTGGGTCCAACAAGAGACCCAGTACTTC. This translates into CASSPWVQQETQYF.

This clonotype was picked up a small number of times. The chain employs TRBV7-3 and TRBJ2-7; 7 nucleotides line up with TRBD2. The V segment lost 1 base and the J segment 6 bases; nucleotides outside the gene matches: 6. The CDR3 sequence is 14 residues long. The germline gives CDR1 SGHTA, CDR2 FQGTGA. CDR3 sequence: CASSLNRLAAEQYF. The CDR3, as DNA: TGTGCCAGCAGCTTAAATAGGCTAGCGGCCGAGCAGTACTTC.

V and J are TRBV27 and TRBJ1-4, with 8 positions matching TRBD1. The CDR3 loop spans 17 amino acids. CDR1 MNHEY and CDR2 SMNVEV come from the germline V gene (reference sequence). V dropped 3 bases and J dropped 5; count of bases not matched to a gene: 11. The CDR3: CASSLTLRQGRNEKLFF. The CDR3 DNA follows: TGTGCCAGCAGTTTGACACTCCGACAGGGGAGAAATGAAAAACTGTTTTTT.

This clonotype was counted between two and nine times. This chain connects TRBV9 to TRBJ1-1, with D possibly matching TRBD1 (5 bases). The germline V gene encodes CDR1 SGDLS and CDR2 YYNGEE. The CDR3 runs to 13 residues. Deletions cut 4 bases from V and 2 bases from J, with 9 bases between. The CDR3 DNA reads TGTGCCAGCAGCCGTGACAGCAACACTGAAGCTTTCTTT. This codes for CASSRDSNTEAFF.

CDR3 loop: CASSFSRLTRGAGNTIYF. CDR3 sequence (DNA): TGTGCCAGCAGCTTTTCGCGACTCACTCGCGGGGCTGGAAACACCATATATTTT. The gene calls are TRBV11-2 and TRBJ1-3; D gene ambiguous. The CDR3 consists of 18 residues. Trimming took 3 bases from V and 2 from J, leaving 20 bases between them. Germline CDR1 SGHAT, CDR2 FQNNGV.

This clonotype was observed a handful of times. The chain is built from TRBV7-8 and TRBJ2-1; D gene uncertain. The CDR3 runs to 18 residues. Germline loops: CDR1 SGHVS, CDR2 FQNEAQ. V lost 0 bases to trimming and J lost 0 bases, with 15 bases between them. CDR3 nucleotides: TGTGCCAGCAGCTTAGCGTTGACTTTCTCTAGCTCCTACAATGAGCAGTTCTTC. Its translation: CASSLALTFSSSYNEQFF.

The chain has TRBV6-2 or TRBV6-3 and TRBJ2-1, with 15 bases matching TRBD2. Germline CDR1 reads MNHEY; CDR2 reads SVGEGT. This CDR3 has 17 residues. After removal of 4 bases from V and 0 bases from J, the junction contained 1 base not matched to a gene. The CDR3 sequence: CASSSGLAGGSYNEQFF. For the CDR3, the DNA is TGTGCCAGCAGTTCGGGACTAGCGGGGGGCTCCTACAATGAGCAGTTCTTC.

The V gene is TRBV4-3, the J gene TRBJ2-1; TRBD2 matches at 8 bases. J gave up 0 bases and V 0 bases, and 13 bases lay outside the gene matches. Germline CDR1 and CDR2: LGHNA and YSLEER. CDR3 length equals 20 residues. The chain's CDR3 is CASSQDSREGLRGSYNEQFF. The CDR3 nucleotides read TGCGCCAGCAGCCAAGATAGCCGGGAGGGCCTTAGGGGCTCCTACAATGAGCAGTTCTTC.

This clonotype was seen a handful of times. Here the CDR3 reads CAISLGLSSTYEQYF. The CDR3 DNA reads TGTGCCATCAGCTTGGGACTTAGTTCTACCTACGAGCAGTACTTC. This rearrangement joins TRBV10-3 to TRBJ2-7, with a possible D match to TRBD2 (6 bases). Germline lookup yields CDR1 ENHRY and CDR2 SYGVKD. This CDR3 comprises 15 residues. V lost 6 bases to trimming and J lost 2 bases, with 17 bases between them.

V usage is TRBV20-1 and J usage is TRBJ2-6, with D uncertain. Germline values: CDR1 DFQATT, CDR2 SNEGSKA (reference sequence). This CDR3 has 14 residues. Deletions cut 0 bases from V and 0 bases from J, with 3 bases between. CDR3 DNA sequence: TGCAGTGCTAGAGACAGCTCTGGGGCCAACGTCCTGACTTTC. Translation gives CSARDSSGANVLTF.

V and J are TRBV7-2 and TRBJ2-2; D gene ambiguous. Germline V gene data show CDR1 as SGHTA and CDR2 as FQGNSA. The CDR3 covers 16 residues. V was clipped by 5 bases and J by 0 bases, with 13 bases between them. The CDR3 coding sequence is TGTGCCAGCAGCCTCTGGACGGTCGCGAACACCGGGGAGCTGTTTTTT. Translated: CASSLWTVANTGELFF.

This clonotype was picked up a small number of times. The gene calls are TRBV6-1 and TRBJ2-5, with D hard to call. Germline V gene data show CDR1 as MNHNS and CDR2 as SASEGT. This CDR3 spans 12 amino acids. The CDR3 DNA sequence: TGTGCTTCCCTGGCAGGTGAAGAGACCCAGTACTTC. Translated: CASLAGEETQYF.

This clonotype was detected once. The chain is built from TRBV25-1 and TRBJ2-5; the D is unclear. The CDR3 contains 14 residues. Germline V gives CDR1 MGHDK, CDR2 SYGVNS. V was trimmed by 1 base and J by 3 bases, leaving 9 bases between them. In DNA, the CDR3 is TGTGCCAGCAGTGAATCGGCCAGAGAAGAGACCCAGTACTTC. Its protein is CASSESAREETQYF.

This clonotype was seen more than once but under ten times. V usage is TRBV10-3 and J usage is TRBJ1-1; TRBD1 matches at 8 bases. Germline-derived CDR1 and CDR2 are ENHRY and SYGVKD. V dropped 4 bases and J dropped 6; count of bases not matched to a gene: 7. The CDR3 consists of 14 residues. The CDR3 reads CAISGEGTGAEAFF. DNA of the CDR3: TGTGCCATCAGTGGGGAAGGGACAGGAGCTGAAGCTTTCTTT.

About this clonotype itself: One end of the junction does not line up with germline, which may come from a read error. The chain joins TRBV11-2 to TRBJ2-1, with D possibly matching TRBD2 (6 bases). CDR3 length equals 16 residues. Germline values: CDR1 SGHAT, CDR2 FQNNGV. The DNA for the CDR3 is TGTGCCGGCAGCCCCTCGGCGGGGAGGTCCTACAATGAGCAGTTCTTC. This sequence encodes CAGSPSAGRSYNEQFF. Drawing the rest from reference TRBV11-2 and TRBJ2-1, the complete variable domain is EAGVAQSPRYKIIEKRQSVAFWCNPISGHATLYWYQQILGQGPKLLIQFQNNGVVDDSQLPKDRFSAERLKGVDSTLKIQPAKLEDSAVYLCAGSPSAGRSYNEQFFGPGTRLTVL.

Ten or more counts support this clonotype. This rearrangement joins TRBV12-3 or TRBV12-4 to TRBJ1-5; D gene ambiguous. This CDR3 has 14 amino acids. Trimming left V 5 bases short and J 0 bases short, with 8 bases between. CDR3: CASSAQSSNQPQHF. The CDR3 DNA reads as TGTGCCAGCAGTGCTCAGAGTAGCAATCAGCCCCAGCATTTT.

The rearrangement joins TRBV12-3 or TRBV12-4 to TRBJ2-1; 8 bases match TRBD2. V shed 4 bases and J 6 bases; nucleotides not matched to a gene: 11. This CDR3 has 16 amino acids. The CDR3 region is CASSSHPGTRSNEQFF. CDR3 DNA: TGTGCCAGCAGTTCCCACCCGGGGACTAGGTCCAATGAGCAGTTCTTC.

This clonotype was seen more than once but under ten times. This sequence joins TRBV7-9 and TRBJ2-7, with 9 bases lining up with TRBD2. Per germline, CDR1 SEHNR and CDR2 FQNEAQ (reference sequence). Trimming cost V 5 bases and J 2 bases; bases outside gene matches: 10. The CDR3 sequence is 16 residues long. The CDR3 DNA reads TGTGCCAGCAGCACCCCCAGGCGGGGGGGGACCTACGAGCAGTACTTC. Its protein product is CASSTPRRGGTYEQYF.

This clonotype was seen a few times. This chain joins TRBV5-6 and TRBJ2-1; a possible D gene is TRBD2 (5 bases). CDR1 and CDR2 from the germline V gene are SGHDT and YYEEEE. The length of the CDR3 is 16 residues. V dropped 3 bases and J dropped 0 bases, with 13 bases sitting between them. DNA of the CDR3: TGTGCCAGCAGCTGGGAGAACCCGAGCTCCTACAATGAGCAGTTCTTC. This codes for CASSWENPSSYNEQFF.